Described below is a single T cell receptor (beta chain) sequence and its context. The target antigen is unknown. PCR used 60 Vbeta primers and 13 Jbeta primers. Clones were read by immunoSEQ multiplex PCR, and TCRdb kept only the in-frame ones, dropping some. This sample yields 120,000 to 150,000 clones, of which around 80% are seen a single time; 8.8% belongs to the top ten. This entry belongs to a study of cytomegalovirus exposure and HLA in healthy donors. Whole-study findings and limits: Analysis performed later found more than 15,000 TCR beta sequences associated with HLA alleles at 0.05 false discovery rate.

Donors in the study were healthy people who gave bone marrow. There are 15 residues in the CDR3. Deletions cut 0 bases from V and 1 base from J, with 11 bases between. In germline, CDR1 is SGHDT, CDR2 YYEEEE. This TCR was sampled from a woman between 50 and 59 years old in good health and CMV-seropositive. The sequencing sample was made of PBMCs. The V gene is TRBV5-6, the J gene TRBJ2-7; possibly TRBD1 for D (6 bases). The CDR3 loop reads CASSLGTVTSYEQYF. The CDR3 region has the DNA TGTGCCAGCAGCTTGGGGACAGTGACTTCCTACGAGCAGTACTTC. Supplemented by reference TRBV5-6 and TRBJ2-7, the full variable domain reads DAGVTQSPTHLIKTRGQQVTLRCSPKSGHDTVSWYQQALGQGPQFIFQYYEEEERQRGNFPDRFSGHQFPNYSSELNVNALLLGDSALYLCASSLGTVTSYEQYFGPGTRLTVT.